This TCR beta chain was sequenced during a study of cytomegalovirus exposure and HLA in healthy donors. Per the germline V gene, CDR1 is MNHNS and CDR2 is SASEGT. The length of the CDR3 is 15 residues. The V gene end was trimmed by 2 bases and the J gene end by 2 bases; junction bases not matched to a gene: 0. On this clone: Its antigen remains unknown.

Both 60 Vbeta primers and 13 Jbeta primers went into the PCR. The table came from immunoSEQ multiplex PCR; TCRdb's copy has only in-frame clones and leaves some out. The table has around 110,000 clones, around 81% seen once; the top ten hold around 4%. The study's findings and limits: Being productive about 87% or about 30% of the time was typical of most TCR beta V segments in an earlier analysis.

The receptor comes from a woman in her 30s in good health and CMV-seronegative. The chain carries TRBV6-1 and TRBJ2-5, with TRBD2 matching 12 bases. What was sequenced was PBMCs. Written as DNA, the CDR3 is TGTGCCAGCAGTGAACTAGCGGGAGGGCAAGAGACCCAGTACTTC. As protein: CASSELAGGQETQYF.